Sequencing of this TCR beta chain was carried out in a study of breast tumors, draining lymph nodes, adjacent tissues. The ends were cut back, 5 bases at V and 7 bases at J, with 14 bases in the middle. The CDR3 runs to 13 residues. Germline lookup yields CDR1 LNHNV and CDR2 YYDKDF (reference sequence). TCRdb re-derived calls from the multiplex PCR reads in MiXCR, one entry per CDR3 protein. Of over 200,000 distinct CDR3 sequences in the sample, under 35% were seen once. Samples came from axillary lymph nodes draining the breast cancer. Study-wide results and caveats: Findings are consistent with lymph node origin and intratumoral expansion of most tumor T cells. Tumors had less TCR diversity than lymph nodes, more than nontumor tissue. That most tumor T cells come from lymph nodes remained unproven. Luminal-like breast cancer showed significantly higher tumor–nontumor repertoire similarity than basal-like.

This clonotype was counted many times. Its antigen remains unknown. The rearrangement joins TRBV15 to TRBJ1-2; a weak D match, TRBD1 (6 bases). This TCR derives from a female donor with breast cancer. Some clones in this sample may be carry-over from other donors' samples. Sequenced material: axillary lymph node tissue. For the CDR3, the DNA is TGTGCCACCAGCGGGGAAGGGACACTTGGCTACACCTTC. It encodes CATSGEGTLGYTF. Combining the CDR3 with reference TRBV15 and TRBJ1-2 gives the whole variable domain DAMVIQNPRYQVTQFGKPVTLSCSQTLNHNVMYWYQQKSSQAPKLLFHYYDKDFNNEADTPDNFQSRRPNTSFCFLDIRSPGLGDTAMYLCATSGEGTLGYTFGSGTRLTVV.